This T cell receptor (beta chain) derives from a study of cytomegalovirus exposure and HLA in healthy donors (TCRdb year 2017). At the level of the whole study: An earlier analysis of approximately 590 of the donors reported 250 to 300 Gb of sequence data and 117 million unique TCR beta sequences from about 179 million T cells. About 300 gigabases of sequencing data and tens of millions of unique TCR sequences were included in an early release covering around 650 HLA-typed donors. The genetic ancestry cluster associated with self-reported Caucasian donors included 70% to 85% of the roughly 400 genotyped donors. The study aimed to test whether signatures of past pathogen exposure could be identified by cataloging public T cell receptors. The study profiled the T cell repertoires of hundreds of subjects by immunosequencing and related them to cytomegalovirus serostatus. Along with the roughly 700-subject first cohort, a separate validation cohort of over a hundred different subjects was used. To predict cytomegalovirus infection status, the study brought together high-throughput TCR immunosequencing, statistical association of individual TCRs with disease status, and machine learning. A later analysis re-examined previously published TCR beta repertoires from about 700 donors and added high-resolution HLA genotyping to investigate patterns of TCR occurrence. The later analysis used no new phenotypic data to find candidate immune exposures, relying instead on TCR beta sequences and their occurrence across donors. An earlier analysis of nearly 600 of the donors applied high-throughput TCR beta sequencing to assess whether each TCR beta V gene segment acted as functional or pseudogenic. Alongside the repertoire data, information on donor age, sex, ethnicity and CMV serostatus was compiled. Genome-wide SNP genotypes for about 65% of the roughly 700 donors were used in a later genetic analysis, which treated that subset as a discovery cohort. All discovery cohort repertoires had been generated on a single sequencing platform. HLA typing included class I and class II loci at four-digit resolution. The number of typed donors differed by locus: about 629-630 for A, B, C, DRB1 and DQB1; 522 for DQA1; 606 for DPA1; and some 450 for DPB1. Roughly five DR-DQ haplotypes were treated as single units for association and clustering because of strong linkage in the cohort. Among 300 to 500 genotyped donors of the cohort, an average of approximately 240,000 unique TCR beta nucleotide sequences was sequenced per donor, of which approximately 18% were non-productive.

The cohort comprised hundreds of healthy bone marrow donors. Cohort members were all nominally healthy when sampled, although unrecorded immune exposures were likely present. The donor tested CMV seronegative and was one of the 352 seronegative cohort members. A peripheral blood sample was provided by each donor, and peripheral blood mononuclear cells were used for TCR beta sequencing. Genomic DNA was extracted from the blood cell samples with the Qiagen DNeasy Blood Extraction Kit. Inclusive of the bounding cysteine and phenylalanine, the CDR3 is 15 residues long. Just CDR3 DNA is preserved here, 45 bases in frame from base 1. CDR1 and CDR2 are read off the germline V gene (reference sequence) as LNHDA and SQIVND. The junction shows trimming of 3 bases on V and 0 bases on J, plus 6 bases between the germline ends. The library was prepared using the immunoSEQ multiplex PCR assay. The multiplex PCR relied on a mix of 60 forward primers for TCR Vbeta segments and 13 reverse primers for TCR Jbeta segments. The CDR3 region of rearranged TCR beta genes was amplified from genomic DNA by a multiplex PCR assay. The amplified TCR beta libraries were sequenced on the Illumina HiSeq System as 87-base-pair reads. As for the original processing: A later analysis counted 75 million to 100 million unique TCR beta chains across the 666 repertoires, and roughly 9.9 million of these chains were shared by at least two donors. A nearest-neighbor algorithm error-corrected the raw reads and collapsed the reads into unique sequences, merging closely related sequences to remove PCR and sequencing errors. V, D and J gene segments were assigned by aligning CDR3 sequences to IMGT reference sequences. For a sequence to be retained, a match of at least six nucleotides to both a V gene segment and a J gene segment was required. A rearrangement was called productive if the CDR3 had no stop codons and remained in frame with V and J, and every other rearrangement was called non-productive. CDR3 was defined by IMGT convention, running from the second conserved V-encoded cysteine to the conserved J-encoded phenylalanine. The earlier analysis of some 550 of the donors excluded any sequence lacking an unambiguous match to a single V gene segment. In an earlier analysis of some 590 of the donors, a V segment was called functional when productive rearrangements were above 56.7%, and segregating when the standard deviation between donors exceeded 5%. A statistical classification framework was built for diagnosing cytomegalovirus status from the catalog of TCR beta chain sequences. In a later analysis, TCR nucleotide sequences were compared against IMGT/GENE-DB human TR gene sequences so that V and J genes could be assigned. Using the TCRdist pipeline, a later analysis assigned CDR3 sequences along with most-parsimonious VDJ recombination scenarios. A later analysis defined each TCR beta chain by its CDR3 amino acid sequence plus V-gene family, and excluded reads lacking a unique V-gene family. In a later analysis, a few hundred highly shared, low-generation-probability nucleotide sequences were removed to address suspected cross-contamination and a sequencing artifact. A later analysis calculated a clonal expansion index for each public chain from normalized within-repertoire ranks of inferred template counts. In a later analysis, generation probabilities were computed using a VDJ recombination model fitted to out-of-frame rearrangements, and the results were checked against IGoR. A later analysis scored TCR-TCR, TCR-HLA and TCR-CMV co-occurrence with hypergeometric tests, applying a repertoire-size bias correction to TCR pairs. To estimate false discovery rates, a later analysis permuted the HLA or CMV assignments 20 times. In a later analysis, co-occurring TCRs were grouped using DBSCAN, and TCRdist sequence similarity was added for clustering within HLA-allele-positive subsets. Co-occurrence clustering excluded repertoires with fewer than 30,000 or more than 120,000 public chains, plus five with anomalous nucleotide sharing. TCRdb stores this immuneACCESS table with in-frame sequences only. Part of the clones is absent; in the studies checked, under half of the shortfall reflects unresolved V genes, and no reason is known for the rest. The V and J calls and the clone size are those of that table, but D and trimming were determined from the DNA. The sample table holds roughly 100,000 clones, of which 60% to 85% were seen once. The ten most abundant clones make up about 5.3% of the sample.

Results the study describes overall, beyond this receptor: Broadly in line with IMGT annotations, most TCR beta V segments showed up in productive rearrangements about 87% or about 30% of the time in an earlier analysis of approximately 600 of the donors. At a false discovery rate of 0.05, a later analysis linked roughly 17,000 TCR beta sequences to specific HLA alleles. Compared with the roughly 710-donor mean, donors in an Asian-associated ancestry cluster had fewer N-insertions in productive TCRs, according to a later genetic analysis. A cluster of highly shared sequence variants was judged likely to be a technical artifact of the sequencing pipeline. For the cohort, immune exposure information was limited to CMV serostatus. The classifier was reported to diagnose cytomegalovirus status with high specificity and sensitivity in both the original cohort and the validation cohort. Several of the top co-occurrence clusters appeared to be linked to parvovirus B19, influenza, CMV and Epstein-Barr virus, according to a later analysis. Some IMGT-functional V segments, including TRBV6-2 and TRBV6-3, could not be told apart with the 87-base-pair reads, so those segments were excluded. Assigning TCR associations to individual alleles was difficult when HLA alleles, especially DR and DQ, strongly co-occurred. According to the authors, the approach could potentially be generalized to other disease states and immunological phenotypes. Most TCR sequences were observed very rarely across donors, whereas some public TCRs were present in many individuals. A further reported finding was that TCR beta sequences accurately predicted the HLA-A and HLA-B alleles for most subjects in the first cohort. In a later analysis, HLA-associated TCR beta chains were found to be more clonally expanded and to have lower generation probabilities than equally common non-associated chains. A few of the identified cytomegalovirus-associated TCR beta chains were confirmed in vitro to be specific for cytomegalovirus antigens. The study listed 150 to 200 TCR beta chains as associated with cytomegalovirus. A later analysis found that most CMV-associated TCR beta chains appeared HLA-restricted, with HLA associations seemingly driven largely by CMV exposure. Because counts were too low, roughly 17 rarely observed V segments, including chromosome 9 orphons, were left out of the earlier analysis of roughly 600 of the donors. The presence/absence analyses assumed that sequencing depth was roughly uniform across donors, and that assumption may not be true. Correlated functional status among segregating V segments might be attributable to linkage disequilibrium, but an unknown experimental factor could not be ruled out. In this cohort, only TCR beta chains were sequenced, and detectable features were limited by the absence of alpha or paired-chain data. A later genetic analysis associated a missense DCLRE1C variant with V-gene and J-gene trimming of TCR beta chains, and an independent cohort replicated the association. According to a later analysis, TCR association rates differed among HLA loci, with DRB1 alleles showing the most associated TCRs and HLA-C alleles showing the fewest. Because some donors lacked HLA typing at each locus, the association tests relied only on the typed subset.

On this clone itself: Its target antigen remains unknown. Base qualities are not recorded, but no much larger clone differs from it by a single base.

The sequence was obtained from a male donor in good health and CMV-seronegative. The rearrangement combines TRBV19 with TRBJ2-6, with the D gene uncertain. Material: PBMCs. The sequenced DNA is TGTGCCAGTAGTATGTTCCGCTCTGGGGCCAACGTCCTGACTTTC. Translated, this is CASSMFRSGANVLTF.